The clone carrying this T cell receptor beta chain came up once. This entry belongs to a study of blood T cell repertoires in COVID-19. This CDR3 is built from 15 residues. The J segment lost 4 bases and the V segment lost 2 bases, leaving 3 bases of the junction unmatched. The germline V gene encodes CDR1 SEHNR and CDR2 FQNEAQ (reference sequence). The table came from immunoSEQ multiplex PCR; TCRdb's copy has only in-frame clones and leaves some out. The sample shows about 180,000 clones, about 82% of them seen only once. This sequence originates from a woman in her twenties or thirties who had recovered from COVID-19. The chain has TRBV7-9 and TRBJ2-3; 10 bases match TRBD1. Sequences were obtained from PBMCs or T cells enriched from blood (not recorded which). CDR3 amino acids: CASSLRQGASDTQYF. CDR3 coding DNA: TGTGCCAGCAGCTTAAGACAGGGGGCTTCAGATACGCAGTATTTT.